This entry lists 25 T cell receptor beta chains sequenced from one sample in a study of PD-1 blockade in mismatch repair-deficient tumors. Profiled with immunoSEQ multiplex PCR; TCRdb holds only in-frame clones, not every one. The table records about 120,000 clones, 88% of them present only once. Sequencing used peripheral blood, obtained just over 70 weeks after starting pembrolizumab. The receptor set was obtained from an adult with mismatch repair-deficient cancer.

This chain uses TRBV9 with TRBJ2-3, with D perhaps matching TRBD2 (6 bases). Trimming shortened V by 4 bases and J by 6 bases, and 12 bases separated the two germline ends. The germline V gene has CDR1 SGDLS and CDR2 YYNGEE. The CDR3 runs 13 residues. The CDR3 bases are TGTGCCAGCAGCCCGGAGGGAGCGGATACGCAGTATTTT. Its translation is CASSPEGADTQYF.

The chain recombines TRBV6-5 with TRBJ1-1; no reliable D call. Germline loops: CDR1 MNHEY, CDR2 SVGAGI. CDR3 length: 13 amino acids. V was shortened by 7 bases and J by 5 bases, with 14 bases between the two germline ends. CDR3 coding DNA: TGTGCCAGCAACCCACCGGGGTTTACTGAAGCTTTCTTT. It is translated as CASNPPGFTEAFF.

This chain uses TRBV5-1 with TRBJ2-5; TRBD2 matches at 10 bases. J lost 5 bases, V lost 3 bases, and 4 bases had no gene match. Germline V gene lookup returns CDR1 SGHRS and CDR2 YFSETQ. The CDR3 covers 14 residues. The CDR3 reads CASSWTSGRETQYF. The CDR3 region has the DNA TGCGCCAGCAGCTGGACTAGCGGCAGGGAGACCCAGTACTTC.

The chain joins TRBV28 to TRBJ2-1; D not resolved. The germline gives CDR1 MDHEN, CDR2 SYDVKM. The CDR3 length is 16 residues. V was clipped by 1 base and J by 3 bases, with 13 bases between them. CDR3 coding DNA: TGTGCCAGCAGTTTATTTCAGGATGACAACTACAATGAGCAGTTCTTC. This gives the protein CASSLFQDDNYNEQFF.

This chain connects TRBV30 to TRBJ1-1; D unclear. V lost 5 bases to trimming and J lost 1 base, with 8 bases between them. The CDR3 has 12 residues. Germline V CDR1 and CDR2: GTSNPN, SVGIG (reference sequence). This CDR3 is CAWDGGNTEAFF. CDR3 DNA: TGTGCCTGGGATGGTGGGAACACTGAAGCTTTCTTT.

A note on this clone: An end of the junction differs from the germline gene, which may be a read error. The rearrangement uses TRBV25-1 and TRBJ2-1; TRBD1 might be the D (6 bases). The CDR3 has 12 residues. Germline V CDR1 and CDR2: MGHDK, SYGVNS. CDR3 sequence (DNA): TGTGCCAGCAGTGCCCCGGGACACCCTTTAGTCTTC. Translating gives CASSAPGHPLVF.

The V gene is TRBV5-1, the J gene TRBJ1-1; D is uncertain. Deletions cut 0 bases from V and 0 bases from J, with 6 bases between. The germline CDR1 and CDR2 sequences are SGHRS and YFSETQ. This CDR3 has 14 amino acids. The CDR3 sequence is CASSLAQMNTEAFF. The CDR3 bases are TGCGCCAGCAGCTTGGCCCAGATGAACACTGAAGCTTTCTTT.

CDR3 sequence: CAWTVNQETQYF. In DNA form, the CDR3 reads TGTGCCTGGACGGTTAACCAAGAGACCCAGTACTTC. The chain links TRBV30 to TRBJ2-5; D gene ambiguous. Trimming took 4 bases from V and 0 from J, leaving 6 bases between them. The germline V gene encodes CDR1 GTSNPN and CDR2 SVGIG (reference sequence). The length of the CDR3 is 12 residues.

The J gene is TRBJ1-2, the V gene TRBV4-1; 8 bases map to TRBD1. CDR1 MGHRA and CDR2 YSYEKL come from the germline V gene. The CDR3 loop spans 15 amino acids. V was clipped by 1 base and J by 1 base; unmatched bases: 2. The CDR3 DNA reads as TGCGCCAGCAGCCAAGGCAGGGGGCTTAACTATGGCTACACCTTC. Its translation: CASSQGRGLNYGYTF.

The V call is TRBV19, the J call TRBJ2-7; no firm D call. V shed 1 base and J shed 2 bases, with 12 bases lying between them. CDR3 length: 15 amino acids. In germline, CDR1 is LNHDA, CDR2 SQIVND (reference sequence). CDR3 sequence: CASSIGLGQAYEQYF. The CDR3 nucleotides are TGTGCCAGTAGTATAGGGTTAGGGCAGGCCTACGAGCAGTACTTC.

CDR3: CATRGDTDTQYF. The CDR3 coding sequence is TGTGCCACTCGCGGGGACACAGATACGCAGTATTTT. The chain has TRBV15 and TRBJ2-3, with a tentative D call TRBD2 (6 bases). The V end lost 9 bases, the J end lost 2 bases, and 9 bases lay between the germline ends. CDR3 length: 12 amino acids. Germline V lookup: CDR1 LNHNV, CDR2 YYDKDF (reference sequence).

The chain combines TRBV28 with TRBJ2-2; TRBD2 agrees at 12 bases. Germline V gene sequence: CDR1 MDHEN, CDR2 SYDVKM. V lost 7 bases, J lost 2 bases, and 8 bases stayed unmatched. The CDR3 runs to 17 residues. The CDR3: CASNRLAGVVNTGELFF. The DNA for the CDR3 is TGTGCCAGCAATAGACTAGCGGGAGTCGTAAACACCGGGGAGCTGTTTTTT.

J is TRBJ1-1 and V is TRBV9; TRBD1 is a possible D gene (5 bases). The ends were cut back, 4 bases at V and 0 bases at J, with 10 bases in the middle. This CDR3 is 14 amino acids long. Germline CDR1 reads SGDLS; CDR2 reads YYNGEE. The CDR3 region is CASSPTALNTEAFF. CDR3 DNA: TGTGCCAGCAGCCCGACAGCTCTGAACACTGAAGCTTTCTTT. Complete variable domain (other parts from reference TRBV9 and TRBJ1-1): DSGVTQTPKHLITATGQRVTLRCSPRSGDLSVYWYQQSLDQGLQFLIQYYNGEERAKGNILERFSAQQFPDLHSELNLSSLELGDSALYFCASSPTALNTEAFFGQGTRLTVV.

The chain links TRBV2 to TRBJ1-1; 7 bases align to TRBD1. Unmatched junction bases numbered 3, after V lost 6 bases and J lost 2 bases. The CDR3 loop spans 13 amino acids. Germline V gene sequence: CDR1 SNHLY, CDR2 FYNNEI. The CDR3 spells CASRRTGNTEAFF. The CDR3 DNA follows: TGTGCCAGCAGGAGGACAGGCAACACTGAAGCTTTCTTT.

The count of this clone is one. V and J are TRBV13 and TRBJ2-7; D tentatively reads TRBD1 or TRBD2 (5 bases each). Per germline, CDR1 PRHDT and CDR2 FYEKMQ (reference sequence). This CDR3 has 15 amino acids. V lost 2 bases, J lost 5 bases, and 16 bases lay in between. Written as DNA, the CDR3 is TGTGCCAGCAGCTTATTCGGGGCACGGCGGGACGAGCAGTACTTC. Translating it yields CASSLFGARRDEQYF.

The rearrangement uses TRBV30 and TRBJ2-7; 9 bases are a match to TRBD2. Germline CDR1 and CDR2: GTSNPN and SVGIG (reference sequence). CDR3 length: 13 amino acids. The junction had 7 bases not matched to a gene; V was cut back by 5 bases and J by 5 bases. The CDR3 region is CAWRLAARDEQYF. The DNA of the CDR3 is TGTGCCTGGCGACTAGCGGCTCGTGACGAGCAGTACTTC. Variable domain in full (rest from reference TRBV30 and TRBJ2-7): SQTIHQWPATLVQPVGSPLSLECTVEGTSNPNLYWYRQAAGRGLQLLFYSVGIGQISSEVPQNLSASRPQDRQFILSSKKLLLSDSGFYLCAWRLAARDEQYFGPGTRLTVT.

V and J are TRBV28 and TRBJ2-7, with 11 positions matching TRBD2. With V trimmed by 6 bases and J by 2 bases, 3 bases remained unmatched. The germline CDR1 and CDR2 sequences are MDHEN and SYDVKM. The CDR3 consists of 14 residues. The CDR3 DNA follows: TGTGCCAGCAGAGTTAGCGGGAGGGCCTACGAGCAGTACTTC. The encoded protein is CASRVSGRAYEQYF.

Here the CDR3 DNA reads TGTGCCAGCAAGATAGCGGGAGGAGCCTACAATGAGCAGTTCTTC. As protein: CASKIAGGAYNEQFF. The gene calls are TRBV2 and TRBJ2-1; TRBD2 agrees at 10 bases. Trimming at V came to 7 bases and at J to 2 bases, leaving 5 bases not matched to a gene. CDR1 is SNHLY, CDR2 FYNNEI, per germline. CDR3 length equals 15 residues.

The V gene is TRBV5-1, the J gene TRBJ1-1; D remains ambiguous. Between the trimmed V and J ends, which lost 4 bases and 7 bases, there was a span of 14 bases. From germline, CDR1 is SGHRS and CDR2 YFSETQ. This CDR3 comprises 13 residues. The CDR3 DNA reads as TGCGCCAGCAGCCGGGAGGCAGGACGTGAAGCTTTCTTT. Encoded protein: CASSREAGREAFF. Looking up the rest from reference TRBV5-1 and TRBJ1-1 gives the full variable domain: KAGVTQTPRYLIKTRGQQVTLSCSPISGHRSVSWYQQTPGQGLQFLFEYFSETQRNKGNFPGRFSGRQFSNSRSEMNVSTLELGDSALYLCASSREAGREAFFGQGTRLTVV.

This chain connects TRBV7-8 to TRBJ2-7; 7 bases match TRBD2. V gave up 4 bases and J gave up 2 bases; unmatched junction bases: 8. The germline V gene has CDR1 SGHVS and CDR2 FQNEAQ. The CDR3 extends over 15 amino acids. The CDR3 sequence: CASSSGLGGTYEQYF. As DNA, the CDR3 is TGTGCCAGCAGCTCCGGACTAGGCGGAACCTACGAGCAGTACTTC. The whole variable domain, remainder taken from reference TRBV7-8 and TRBJ2-7, is GAGVSQSPRYKVAKRGQDVALRCDPISGHVSLFWYQQALGQGPEFLTYFQNEAQLDKSGLPSDRFFAERPEGSVSTLKIQRTQQEDSAVYLCASSSGLGGTYEQYFGPGTRLTVT.

This clone was recorded at least ten times. The V call is TRBV6-1, the J call TRBJ2-4; 9 bases match TRBD2. Per germline, CDR1 MNHNS and CDR2 SASEGT. With 3 bases clipped from V and 9 bases from J, the junction kept 6 bases outside the gene matches. The CDR3 has 14 amino acids. This chain's CDR3 is CASSDLAGEGIQYF. As DNA, the CDR3 is TGTGCCAGCAGTGACTTAGCGGGAGAGGGCATTCAGTACTTC.

The chain recombines TRBV27 with TRBJ2-7, with TRBD2 matching 14 bases. V was clipped by 6 bases and J by 4 bases; unmatched bases: 11. This CDR3 comprises 17 residues. Germline CDR1 MNHEY, CDR2 SMNVEV (reference sequence). CDR3 residues: CASSSLRTSGRFYEQYF. CDR3 bases: TGTGCCAGCAGCTCCCTCAGGACTAGCGGGAGGTTTTACGAGCAGTACTTC.

This clone appeared once. The V and J genes are TRBV28 and TRBJ2-3, with unresolved D. Deletions cut 1 base from V and 6 bases from J, with 11 bases between. The CDR3 runs to 14 residues. In germline, CDR1 is MDHEN, CDR2 SYDVKM. CDR3 loop: CASSLFFQVDTQYF. The CDR3 bases are TGTGCCAGCAGTTTATTCTTCCAGGTGGATACGCAGTATTTT.

The rearrangement links TRBV19 to TRBJ2-7; D not certain. V gave up 3 bases and J gave up 5 bases, with 11 bases separating them. Germline V gene sequence: CDR1 LNHDA, CDR2 SQIVND (reference sequence). The CDR3 is 13 residues long. CDR3 coding DNA: TGTGCCAGTAGTATTTTTTCTGGGAACGAGCAGTACTTC. Translation gives CASSIFSGNEQYF.

The rearrangement uses TRBV28 and TRBJ2-7; 12 positions agree with TRBD2. The V and J ends lost 7 bases and 5 bases, in that order; junction bases with no gene match: 9. The germline gives CDR1 MDHEN, CDR2 SYDVKM. This CDR3 has 15 amino acids. CDR3 nucleotide sequence: TGTGCCAGCACCCCCCTAGCGGGAGGGGGTGACGAGCAGTACTTC. Amino acids: CASTPLAGGGDEQYF. The full variable domain, completed using reference TRBV28 and TRBJ2-7, is DVKVTQSSRYLVKRTGEKVFLECVQDMDHENMFWYRQDPGLGLRLIYFSYDVKMKEKGDIPEGYSVSREKKERFSLILESASTNQTSMYLCASTPLAGGGDEQYFGPGTRLTVT.